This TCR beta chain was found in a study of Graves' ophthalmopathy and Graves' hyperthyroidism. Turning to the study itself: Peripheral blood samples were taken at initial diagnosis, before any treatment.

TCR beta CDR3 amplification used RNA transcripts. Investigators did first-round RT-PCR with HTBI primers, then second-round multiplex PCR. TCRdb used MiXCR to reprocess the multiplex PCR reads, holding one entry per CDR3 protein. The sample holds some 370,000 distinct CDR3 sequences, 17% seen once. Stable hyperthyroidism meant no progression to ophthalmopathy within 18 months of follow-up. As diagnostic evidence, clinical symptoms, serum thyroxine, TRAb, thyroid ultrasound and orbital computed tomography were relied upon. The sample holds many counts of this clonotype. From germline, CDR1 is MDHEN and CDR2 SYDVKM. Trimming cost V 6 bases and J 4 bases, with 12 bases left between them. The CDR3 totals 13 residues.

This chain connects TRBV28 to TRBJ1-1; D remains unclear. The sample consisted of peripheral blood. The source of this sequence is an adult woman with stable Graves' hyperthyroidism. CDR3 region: CASSYESFTEAFF. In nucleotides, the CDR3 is TGTGCCAGCAGCTATGAATCTTTCACTGAAGCTTTCTTT.